This T cell receptor beta chain is from a study of blood T cell repertoires in COVID-19. The V end was cut by 5 bases, the J end by 5 bases, with 10 bases between. The germline CDR1 and CDR2 sequences are MNHNY and SVGAGI (reference sequence). The CDR3 totals 13 residues. This table comes from immunoSEQ multiplex PCR, and its TCRdb copy is limited to in-frame clones, with some not included. The repertoire holds 30,000 to 40,000 clones, with 65% to 90% as singletons. A single count supports this clone. Material for sequencing was peripheral blood. This clonotype originated in a woman in her sixties or seventies with active COVID-19. V gene TRBV6-6 combines with J gene TRBJ1-5; possibly TRBD1 for D (5 bases). CDR3 loop: CASSNGGDQPQHF. CDR3 nucleotide sequence: TGTGCCAGCAGTAATGGAGGGGATCAGCCCCAGCATTTT.